This TCR beta chain came from a study of T cell responses to AZD1222 COVID-19 vaccine. TCRdb keeps only in-frame clones here, not all; method: immunoSEQ multiplex PCR. The table has about 120,000 clones, 87% seen once. V was shortened by 4 bases and J by 0 bases, with 10 bases between the two germline ends. The CDR3 consists of 14 residues. Germline V gene lookup returns CDR1 SGHVS and CDR2 FNYEAQ. Turning to this clone: Its target is not known.

Findings of the study overall: Without day 14 samples, only post-peak T cell repertoires were studied. Spike-specific TCR breadth and depth both grew after two AZD1222 doses. Donors in the cohort were predominantly white British and more often female, and clonal diversity was possibly underestimated.

This sample comprised peripheral blood, obtained on day 0 of AZD1222 vaccination. The chain employs TRBV7-6 and TRBJ2-7; D call uncertain. This receptor was identified in an adult in good health. CDR3 residues: CASSSGRHSYEQYF. The CDR3 DNA sequence: TGTGCCAGCAGCTCGGGCCGGCACTCCTACGAGCAGTACTTC.